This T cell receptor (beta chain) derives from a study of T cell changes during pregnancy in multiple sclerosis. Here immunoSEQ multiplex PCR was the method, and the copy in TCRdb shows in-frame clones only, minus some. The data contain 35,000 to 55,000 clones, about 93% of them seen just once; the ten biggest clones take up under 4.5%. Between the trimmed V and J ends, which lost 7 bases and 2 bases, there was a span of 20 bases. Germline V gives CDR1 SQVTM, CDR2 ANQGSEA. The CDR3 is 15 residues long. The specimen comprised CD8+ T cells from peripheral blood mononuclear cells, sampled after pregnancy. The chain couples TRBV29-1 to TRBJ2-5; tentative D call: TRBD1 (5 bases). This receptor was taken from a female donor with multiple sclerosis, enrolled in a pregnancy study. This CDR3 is CSAQVWQGTQETQYF. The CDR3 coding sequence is TGCAGCGCCCAGGTGTGGCAGGGTACGCAAGAGACCCAGTACTTC.